One and the same sample provided the 3 T cell receptor beta chains below, sequenced in a study of CD8+ T cells in alopecia areata. Sequencing relied on a cDNA template that was reverse transcribed from extracted RNA. This table comes from immunoSEQ multiplex PCR, and its TCRdb copy is limited to in-frame clones, with some not included. The table shows some 220,000 clones, with under 75% occurring only once. The treatment denotes: oral pan-JAK inhibitor, 5-10 mg twice daily. This specimen was CD4+ T cells sorted from blood, taken at week 4, from a patient treated with tofacitinib. The receptors were sampled from a human donor with alopecia areata.

The chain combines TRBV6-4 with TRBJ2-1, with D unresolved. The CDR3 is 13 amino acids. The ends were cut back, 0 bases at V and 12 bases at J, with 12 bases in the middle. Germline-derived CDR1 and CDR2 are MRHNA and SNTAGT. The CDR3, as DNA: TGTGCCAGCAGTGACTCAATAGCTACACTGCAGTTCTTC. It translates to CASSDSIATLQFF.

This chain connects TRBV29-1 to TRBJ1-5; D not certain. CDR3 size: 14 residues. Trimming shortened V by 5 bases and J by 1 base, and 12 bases separated the two germline ends. Germline CDR1 and CDR2: SQVTM and ANQGSEA. CDR3 sequence (DNA): TGCAGCGTTTGGTCAGGTCGGAGCAATCAGCCCCAGCATTTT. Its translation is CSVWSGRSNQPQHF.

The chain is built from TRBV30 and TRBJ1-1; D is ambiguous. The CDR3 consists of 14 residues. Germline CDR1 reads GTSNPN; CDR2 reads SVGIG (reference sequence). V lost 4 bases to trimming and J lost 2 bases, with 14 bases between them. The CDR3 is CAWKPPGSNTEAFF. The DNA of the CDR3 is TGTGCCTGGAAACCCCCCGGGAGCAACACTGAAGCTTTCTTT.